This T cell receptor (beta chain) was identified during a study of patients and donors after allogeneic stem cell transplantation. The CDR3 is 16 amino acids. Germline loops: CDR1 MNHNS, CDR2 SASEGT. The V and J ends lost 5 bases and 3 bases, in that order; junction bases with no gene match: 11. TCRdb used MiXCR to reprocess the RT-PCR reads, holding one entry per CDR3 protein. The table lists about 960,000 distinct CDR3 sequences, roughly 17% of them singletons, with approximately 5.9% in the top ten. This clonotype was counted ten times or more. The receptor was derived from a human donor who was either an allogeneic HSCT recipient or a stem cell or donor lymphocyte infusion donor (not recorded which). It is not recorded whose cells these are; they may come from a transplant donor. The sequenced material came from blood, either unsorted or a sorted T cell fraction (not recorded which). The chain recombines TRBV6-1 with TRBJ1-2; TRBD1 agrees at 8 bases. CDR3 in DNA: TGTGCCAGCAGTCTCACCGGGACAGGCCTCCACTATGGCTACACCTTC. Translation gives CASSLTGTGLHYGYTF.